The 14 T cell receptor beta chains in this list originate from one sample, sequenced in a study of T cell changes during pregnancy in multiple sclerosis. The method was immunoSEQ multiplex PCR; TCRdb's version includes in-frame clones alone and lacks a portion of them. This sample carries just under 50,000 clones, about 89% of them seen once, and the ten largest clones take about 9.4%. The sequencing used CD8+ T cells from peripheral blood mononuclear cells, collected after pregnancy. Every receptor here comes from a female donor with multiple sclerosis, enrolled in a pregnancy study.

DNA for the CDR3: TGCGCCAGCAGCCAAGAGGGACTAGCGGGGGGGCAGGGCACCGGGGAGCTGTTTTTT. This gives the protein CASSQEGLAGGQGTGELFF. The genes are TRBV4-1 and TRBJ2-2; 16 nucleotides align to TRBD2. The CDR3 contains 19 residues. CDR1 is MGHRA, CDR2 YSYEKL, per germline. V lost 0 bases, J lost 4 bases, and 5 bases stayed unmatched.

CDR3 amino acids: CASSPLGGGGGQETQYF. CDR3 coding DNA: TGTGCCAGCAGCCCTCTCGGGGGGGGCGGGGGTCAAGAGACCCAGTACTTC. The gene calls are TRBV9 and TRBJ2-5; the match to TRBD2 covers 8 bases. V was pared by 4 bases and J by 2 bases, with 13 bases of the junction left unmatched. This CDR3 has 17 residues. Looked up from germline, CDR1 is SGDLS and CDR2 is YYNGEE.

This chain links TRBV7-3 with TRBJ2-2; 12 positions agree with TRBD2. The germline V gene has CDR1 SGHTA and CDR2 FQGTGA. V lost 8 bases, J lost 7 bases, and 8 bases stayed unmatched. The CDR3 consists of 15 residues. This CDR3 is CASELAGGPGGELFF. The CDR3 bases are TGTGCCAGCGAGCTAGCGGGGGGGCCGGGCGGGGAGCTGTTTTTT.

CDR3 DNA: TGTGCCAGTAGTACTGCCGGGGGGGACACTGAAGCTTTCTTT. It encodes CASSTAGGDTEAFF. This sequence joins TRBV19 and TRBJ1-1; maybe TRBD1 (5 bases). Deletions cut 4 bases from V and 3 bases from J, with 12 bases between. The CDR3 consists of 14 residues. CDR1 is LNHDA, CDR2 SQIVND, per germline (reference sequence).

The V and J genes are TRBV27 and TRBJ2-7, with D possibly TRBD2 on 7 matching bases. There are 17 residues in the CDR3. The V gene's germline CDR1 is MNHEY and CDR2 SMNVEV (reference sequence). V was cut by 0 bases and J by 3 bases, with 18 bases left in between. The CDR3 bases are TGTGCCAGCAGTTTATCAGGGGGGGACGATTTCGACTACGAGCAGTACTTC. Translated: CASSLSGGDDFDYEQYF.

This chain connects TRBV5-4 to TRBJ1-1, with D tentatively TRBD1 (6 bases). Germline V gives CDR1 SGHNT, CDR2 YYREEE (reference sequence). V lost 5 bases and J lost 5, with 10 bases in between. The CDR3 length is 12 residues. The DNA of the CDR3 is TGTGCCAGCAGTTGGGGGCCAACTGAAGCTTTCTTT. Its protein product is CASSWGPTEAFF. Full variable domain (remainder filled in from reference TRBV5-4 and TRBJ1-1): ETGVTQSPTHLIKTRGQQVTLRCSSQSGHNTVSWYQQALGQGPQFIFQYYREEENGRGNFPPRFSGLQFPNYSSELNVNALELDDSALYLCASSWGPTEAFFGQGTRLTVV.

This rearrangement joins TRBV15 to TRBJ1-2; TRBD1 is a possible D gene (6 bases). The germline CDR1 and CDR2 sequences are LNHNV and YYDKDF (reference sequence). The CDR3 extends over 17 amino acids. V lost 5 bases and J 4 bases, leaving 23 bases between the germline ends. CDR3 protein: CATSESWSGGRIYGYTF. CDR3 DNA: TGTGCCACCAGCGAAAGCTGGAGCGGGGGGCGGATCTATGGCTACACCTTC.

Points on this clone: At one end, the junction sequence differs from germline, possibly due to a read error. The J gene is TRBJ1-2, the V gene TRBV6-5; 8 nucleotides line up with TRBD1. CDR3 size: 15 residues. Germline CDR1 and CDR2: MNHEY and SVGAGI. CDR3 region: CASTYGQGFSYGYTF. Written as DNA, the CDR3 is TGTGCCAGCACTTACGGACAGGGTTTTTCCTATGGCTACACCTTC.

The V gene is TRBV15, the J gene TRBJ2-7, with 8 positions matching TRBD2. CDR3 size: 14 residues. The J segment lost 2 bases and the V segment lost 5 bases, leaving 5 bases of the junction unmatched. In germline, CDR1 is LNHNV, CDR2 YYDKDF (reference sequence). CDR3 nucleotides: TGTGCCACCAGCGGGCGGGGGGCCACCTACGAGCAGTACTTC. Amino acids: CATSGRGATYEQYF.

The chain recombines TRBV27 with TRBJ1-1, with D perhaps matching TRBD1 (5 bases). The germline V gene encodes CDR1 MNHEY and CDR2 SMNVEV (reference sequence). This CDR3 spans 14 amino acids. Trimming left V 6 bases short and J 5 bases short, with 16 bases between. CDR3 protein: CASRPGGIRTEAFF. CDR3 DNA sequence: TGTGCCAGCAGGCCCGGGGGGATTAGGACTGAAGCTTTCTTT.

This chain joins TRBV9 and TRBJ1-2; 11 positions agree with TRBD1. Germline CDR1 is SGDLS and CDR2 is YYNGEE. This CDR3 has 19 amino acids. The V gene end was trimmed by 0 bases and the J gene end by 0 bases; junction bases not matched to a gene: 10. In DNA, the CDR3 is TGTGCCAGCAGCGTAGCTCGTCCCGGGACAGGGGGGTCTAACTATGGCTACACCTTC. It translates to CASSVARPGTGGSNYGYTF.

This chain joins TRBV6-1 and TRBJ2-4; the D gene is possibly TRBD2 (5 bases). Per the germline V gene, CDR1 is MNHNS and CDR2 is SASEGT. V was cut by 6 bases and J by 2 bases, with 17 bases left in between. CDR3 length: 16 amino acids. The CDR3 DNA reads TGTGCCAGCAGCGAATGGCAACTAGGGTCCAAAAACATTCAGTACTTC. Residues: CASSEWQLGSKNIQYF.

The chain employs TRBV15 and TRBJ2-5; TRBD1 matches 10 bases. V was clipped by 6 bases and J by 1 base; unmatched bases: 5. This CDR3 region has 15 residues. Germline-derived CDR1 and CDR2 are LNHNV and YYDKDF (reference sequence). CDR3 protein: CATREDRGPQETQYF. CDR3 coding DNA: TGTGCCACCAGAGAAGACAGGGGGCCCCAAGAGACCCAGTACTTC.

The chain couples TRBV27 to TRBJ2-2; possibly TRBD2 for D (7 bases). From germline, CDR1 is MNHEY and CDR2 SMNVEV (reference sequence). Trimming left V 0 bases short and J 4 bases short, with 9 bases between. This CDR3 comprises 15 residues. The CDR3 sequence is CASSLSRGPTGELFF. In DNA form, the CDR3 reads TGTGCCAGCAGTTTATCGCGGGGGCCCACCGGGGAGCTGTTTTTT.